Listed below are T cell receptor beta chains from one sample, sequenced in a study of shared clonotypes between healthy human individuals. The method was immunoSEQ multiplex PCR; TCRdb's version includes in-frame clones alone and lacks a portion of them. The table has 780,000 or so clones, about two thirds seen once; the top ten hold over 1.5%. The specimen sequenced was memory CD4+ T cells sorted from blood. The source is a woman aged 30 to 39 in good health. Each CDR3 is given with its conserved first and last residue. Fields, in order: CDR3 protein, CDR3 DNA, D gene, clone size, V gene, J gene. The D gene is left open where the match is weak. The size field is filled for only some rows; it gives once, few, many or a size class.

CSAWDGSSYEQYF	TGCAGCGCCTGGGACGGGAGCTCCTACGAGCAGTACTTC	NA	NA	TRBV29-1	TRBJ2-7
CATSRDGNTGELFF	TGTGCCACCAGCAGAGACGGTAACACCGGGGAGCTGTTTTTT	NA	NA	TRBV15	TRBJ2-2
CASSYQQGGGEKLFF	TGTGCCAGCAGCTACCAACAGGGAGGTGGGGAAAAACTGTTTTTT	NA	once	TRBV28	TRBJ1-4
CASSPGLESTDTQYF	TGTGCCAGCTCACCGGGACTAGAAAGCACAGATACGCAGTATTTT	TRBD2	NA	TRBV18	TRBJ2-3
CAWSRPYNEQFF	TGTGCCTGGAGCCGGCCCTACAATGAGCAGTTCTTC	NA	NA	TRBV30	TRBJ2-1
CASSVYPGASYEQYF	TGTGCCAGCAGCGTATATCCGGGGGCCTCTTACGAGCAGTACTTC	NA	few	TRBV9	TRBJ2-7
CASSLAMGTGSLSEQYF	TGCGCCAGCAGCTTGGCCATGGGGACAGGGAGTCTGAGCGAGCAGTACTTC	TRBD1	NA	TRBV5-1	TRBJ2-7
CASSGPAVYEQYF	TGTGCCAGCAGTGGACCGGCAGTCTACGAGCAGTACTTC	NA	NA	TRBV2	TRBJ2-7
CASSLRGHEQYF	TGTGCCAGCAGCCTCAGGGGGCACGAGCAGTACTTC	TRBD1	NA	TRBV7-2	TRBJ2-7
CAWRRLGQGGDSPLHF	TGTGCCTGGCGTCGACTAGGCCAGGGGGGGGATTCACCCCTCCACTTT	TRBD1	NA	TRBV30	TRBJ1-6
CASSSGGVSHEKLFF	TGTGCCAGCAGCTCTGGAGGGGTCAGTCATGAAAAACTGTTTTTT	NA	NA	TRBV5-4	TRBJ1-4
CASNTQLAGASTGELFF	TGTGCCAGCAACACCCAGCTCGCGGGAGCGAGCACCGGGGAGCTGTTTTTT	TRBD2	once	TRBV11-2	TRBJ2-2
CASSYRQQSYEQYF	TGTGCCAGCAGTTACCGGCAACAGTCCTACGAGCAGTACTTC	NA	once	TRBV6-5	TRBJ2-7
CASSEVRNTEAFF	TGTGCCAGCAGTGAAGTGAGGAACACTGAAGCTTTCTTT	NA	few	TRBV6-1	TRBJ1-1
CASSPGLWGEQFF	TGTGCCAGCAGTCCAGGGCTCTGGGGTGAGCAGTTCTTC	NA	NA	TRBV28	TRBJ2-1
CASSLRREYEQYF	TGTGCCAGCAGCTTACGGCGGGAGTACGAGCAGTACTTC	TRBD2	NA	TRBV7-2	TRBJ2-7
CASHTGSGFYNEQFF	TGTGCCAGCCATACAGGTAGCGGGTTCTACAATGAGCAGTTCTTC	TRBD2	NA	TRBV25-1	TRBJ2-1
CASSLRSYSNQPQHF	TGTGCCAGCAGTTTGAGGTCCTATAGCAATCAGCCCCAGCATTTT	NA	NA	TRBV27	TRBJ1-5
CASSFSSESYNEQFF	TGCGCCAGCAGCTTTTCCAGCGAGTCCTACAATGAGCAGTTCTTC	NA	few	TRBV5-1	TRBJ2-1
CASSPYLQGSGYTF	TGTGCCAGCAGCCCCTACCTCCAGGGCTCTGGCTACACCTTC	NA	few	TRBV7-2	TRBJ1-2
CASSPFGGVRETQYF	TGTGCCAGCAGCCCCTTTGGGGGAGTTAGAGAGACCCAGTACTTC	NA	NA	TRBV7-8	TRBJ2-5
CASSERLAGGLETQYF	TGTGCCAGCAGTGAACGTCTAGCGGGAGGCCTAGAGACCCAGTACTTC	TRBD2	NA	TRBV2	TRBJ2-5
CATQLEADQPQHF	TGTGCCACCCAGTTAGAAGCGGATCAGCCCCAGCATTTT	NA	NA	TRBV2	TRBJ1-5
CASSLGPAGMETQYF	TGTGCCAGCAGCTTAGGTCCAGCGGGAATGGAGACCCAGTACTTC	TRBD2	NA	TRBV7-2	TRBJ2-5
CASSQVRGGLTADRSTDTQYF	TGTGCCAGCAGCCAAGTCCGGGGGGGGCTTACCGCGGACAGGAGCACAGATACGCAGTATTTT	NA	NA	TRBV4-2	TRBJ2-3
CASSFLNEQFF	TGTGCCAGCAGTTTCTTGAATGAGCAGTTCTTC	NA	NA	TRBV6-1	TRBJ2-1
CASRRTSGPRDEQFF	TGTGCCAGCAGACGGACTAGCGGGCCTCGCGATGAGCAGTTCTTC	TRBD2	NA	TRBV11-3	TRBJ2-1
CASSSSQGNEAFF	TGTGCCAGCAGTTCCTCACAGGGGAATGAAGCTTTCTTT	TRBD1	NA	TRBV27	TRBJ1-1
CASSLVASTRNEQFF	TGTGCCAGCAGCTTAGTAGCGTCCACGAGGAATGAGCAGTTCTTC	NA	NA	TRBV11-2	TRBJ2-1
CASSTGTGGYEQYF	TGTGCCAGCAGCACAGGGACAGGGGGCTACGAGCAGTACTTC	TRBD1	once	TRBV9	TRBJ2-7
CAISETAQETQYF	TGTGCCATCAGTGAAACAGCGCAAGAGACCCAGTACTTC	NA	NA	TRBV10-3	TRBJ2-5
CASSFARFVSNQPQHF	TGTGCCAGCAGCTTTGCGAGGTTTGTTAGCAATCAGCCCCAGCATTTT	NA	NA	TRBV7-8	TRBJ1-5
CASSLGDRGGGYTF	TGTGCCAGCAGCTTGGGGGACAGAGGTGGTGGCTACACCTTC	TRBD1	NA	TRBV5-8	TRBJ1-2
CASSPQRDSFNEQFF	TGTGCCAGCAGCCCTCAGCGGGACTCATTTAATGAGCAGTTCTTC	TRBD2	many	TRBV7-2	TRBJ2-1
CASSLEKGDQPQHF	TGTGCCAGCAGTTTAGAAAAGGGCGACCAGCCCCAGCATTTT	NA	NA	TRBV6-5	TRBJ1-5
CASRETGVNYGYTF	TGTGCCAGCAGGGAAACAGGGGTTAACTATGGCTACACCTTC	TRBD1	NA	TRBV28	TRBJ1-2
CASSPSTGVETQYF	TGTGCCAGCAGCCCCTCGACAGGGGTAGAGACCCAGTACTTC	TRBD1	NA	TRBV7-6	TRBJ2-5
CASSMKGEQFF	TGTGCCAGTAGTATGAAAGGTGAGCAGTTCTTC	NA	NA	TRBV19	TRBJ2-1
CASRRSREKLFF	TGTGCCAGCCGCCGATCAAGAGAAAAACTGTTTTTT	NA	NA	TRBV6-1	TRBJ1-4
CASSLGGLAAYYNEQFF	TGTGCCAGCAGCTTGGGTGGGCTAGCGGCCTACTACAATGAGCAGTTCTTC	TRBD2	NA	TRBV5-4	TRBJ2-1
CASSPPGLANPRNYEQYF	TGTGCCAGCTCACCACCGGGTCTAGCGAACCCAAGAAACTACGAGCAGTACTTC	NA	NA	TRBV18	TRBJ2-7
CASSQDLNGGYTF	TGTGCCAGCAGCCAAGATCTGAACGGAGGCTACACCTTC	NA	NA	TRBV4-2	TRBJ1-2
CASSLSGDTQYF	TGCGCCAGCAGCTTGAGCGGAGATACGCAGTATTTT	NA	NA	TRBV5-1	TRBJ2-3
CASSPPQLAGYNEQFF	TGTGCCAGCAGCCCTCCCCAGCTAGCGGGCTACAATGAGCAGTTCTTC	TRBD2	once	TRBV7-9	TRBJ2-1
CASSIVFRQPENEQFF	TGTGCCAGTAGTATAGTTTTTCGGCAGCCGGAGAATGAGCAGTTCTTC	NA	once	TRBV19	TRBJ2-1
CASSTGFQETQYF	TGTGCCAGTAGTACCGGATTCCAAGAGACCCAGTACTTC	NA	NA	TRBV19	TRBJ2-5
CASSPGYNEQFF	TGCGCCAGCAGTCCAGGGTACAATGAGCAGTTCTTC	NA	few	TRBV10-2	TRBJ2-1
CASSQVGQPTGYTF	TGTGCCAGCAGCCAGGTCGGACAGCCTACGGGCTACACCTTC	NA	NA	TRBV4-2	TRBJ1-2
CASTQLGLYGYTF	TGTGCCAGCACGCAATTGGGACTCTATGGCTACACCTTC	NA	NA	TRBV28	TRBJ1-2
CASSEGRENQPQHF	TGCGCCAGCAGTGAGGGGAGAGAAAATCAGCCCCAGCATTTT	NA	NA	TRBV10-2	TRBJ1-5
CASSSGLARVPEQYF	TGTGCCAGCAGCTCCGGACTAGCGCGAGTCCCCGAGCAGTACTTC	TRBD2	NA	TRBV5-5	TRBJ2-7
CASSLETGYEQYF	TGTGCCAGCAGTTTAGAAACGGGCTACGAGCAGTACTTC	NA	many	TRBV27	TRBJ2-7
CAGTSTDTQYF	TGTGCCGGAACCAGCACAGATACGCAGTATTTT	NA	few	TRBV6-1	TRBJ2-3
CASSDPSYTEAFF	TGTGCCAGCAGCGACCCCTCATACACTGAAGCTTTCTTT	NA	NA	TRBV28	TRBJ1-1
CASRRGQGISYEQYF	TGTGCCAGCAGACGCGGACAGGGCATTTCCTACGAGCAGTACTTC	TRBD1	NA	TRBV6-5	TRBJ2-7
CASSSNNLGTEAFF	TGTGCCAGCAGTTCTAATAACTTGGGAACTGAAGCTTTCTTT	NA	NA	TRBV28	TRBJ1-1
CSVGVGANEKLFF	TGCAGCGTTGGGGTAGGGGCTAATGAAAAACTGTTTTTT	NA	NA	TRBV29-1	TRBJ1-4
CASSPTGGTGELFF	TGTGCCAGCTCACCAACGGGAGGGACCGGGGAGCTGTTTTTT	TRBD2	NA	TRBV18	TRBJ2-2
CASSLTGRAGELFF	TGCGCCAGCAGCTTGACAGGGAGGGCCGGGGAGCTGTTTTTT	NA	NA	TRBV5-1	TRBJ2-2
CASSLPRGGTGGFEQFF	TGTGCCAGCAGCTTGCCCCGCGGCGGGACAGGGGGCTTTGAGCAGTTCTTC	TRBD1	medium-sized	TRBV7-6	TRBJ2-1